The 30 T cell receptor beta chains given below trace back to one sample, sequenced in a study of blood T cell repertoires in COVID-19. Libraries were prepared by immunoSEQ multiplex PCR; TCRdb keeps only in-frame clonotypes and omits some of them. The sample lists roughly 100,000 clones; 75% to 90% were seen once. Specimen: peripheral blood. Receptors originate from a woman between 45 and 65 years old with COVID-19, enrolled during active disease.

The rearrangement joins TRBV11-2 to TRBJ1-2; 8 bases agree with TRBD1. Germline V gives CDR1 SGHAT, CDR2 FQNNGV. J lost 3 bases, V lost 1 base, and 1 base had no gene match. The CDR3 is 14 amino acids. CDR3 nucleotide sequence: TGTGCCAGCAGCTTAGGACAGGGGTACTATGGCTACACCTTC. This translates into CASSLGQGYYGYTF.

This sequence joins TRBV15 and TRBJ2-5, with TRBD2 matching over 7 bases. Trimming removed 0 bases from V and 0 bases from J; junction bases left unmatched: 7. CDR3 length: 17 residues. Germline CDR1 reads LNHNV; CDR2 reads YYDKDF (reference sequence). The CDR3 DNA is TGTGCCACCAGCAGAGATAGGTGGAGCGGGGACCAAGAGACCCAGTACTTC. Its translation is CATSRDRWSGDQETQYF.

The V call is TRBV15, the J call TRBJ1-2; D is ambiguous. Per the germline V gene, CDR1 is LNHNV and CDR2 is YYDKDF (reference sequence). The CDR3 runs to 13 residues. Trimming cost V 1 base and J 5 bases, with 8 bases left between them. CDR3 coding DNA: TGTGCCACCAGCAGAGGTCGGGAGTATGGCTACACCTTC. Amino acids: CATSRGREYGYTF. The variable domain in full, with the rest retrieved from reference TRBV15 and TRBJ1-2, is DAMVIQNPRYQVTQFGKPVTLSCSQTLNHNVMYWYQQKSSQAPKLLFHYYDKDFNNEADTPDNFQSRRPNTSFCFLDIRSPGLGDTAMYLCATSRGREYGYTFGSGTRLTVV.

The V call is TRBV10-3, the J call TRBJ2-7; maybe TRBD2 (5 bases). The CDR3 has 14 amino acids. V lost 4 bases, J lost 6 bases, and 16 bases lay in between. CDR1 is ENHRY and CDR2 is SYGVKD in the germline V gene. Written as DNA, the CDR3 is TGTGCCATCAGTGGAGTCTCCTCCCGGGGCGAGCAGTACTTC. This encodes CAISGVSSRGEQYF.

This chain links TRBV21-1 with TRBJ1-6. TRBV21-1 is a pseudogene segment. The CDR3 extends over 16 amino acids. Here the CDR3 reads CASSKGEGGGNSPLHF. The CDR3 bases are TGTGCCAGCAGCAAAGGGGAAGGGGGGGGTAATTCACCCCTCCACTTT.

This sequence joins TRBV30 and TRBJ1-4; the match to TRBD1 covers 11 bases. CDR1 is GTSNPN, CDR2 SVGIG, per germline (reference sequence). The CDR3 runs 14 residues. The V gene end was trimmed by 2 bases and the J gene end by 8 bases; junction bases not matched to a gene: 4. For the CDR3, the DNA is TGTGCCTGGAGTAAGGGACAGGGGGACGAAAAACTGTTTTTT. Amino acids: CAWSKGQGDEKLFF.

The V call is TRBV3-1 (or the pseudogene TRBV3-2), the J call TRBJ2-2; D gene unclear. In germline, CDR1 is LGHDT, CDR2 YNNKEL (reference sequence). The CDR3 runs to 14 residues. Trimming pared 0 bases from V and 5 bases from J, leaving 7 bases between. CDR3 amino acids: CASSQDPRTGELFF. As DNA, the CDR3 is TGTGCCAGCAGCCAAGATCCCCGGACCGGGGAGCTGTTTTTT.

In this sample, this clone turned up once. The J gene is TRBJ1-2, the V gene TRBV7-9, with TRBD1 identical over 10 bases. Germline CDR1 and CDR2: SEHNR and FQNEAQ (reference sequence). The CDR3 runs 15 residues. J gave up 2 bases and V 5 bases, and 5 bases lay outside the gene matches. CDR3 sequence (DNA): TGTGCCAGCAGCCGGACAGGGGGGGAGAACTATGGCTACACCTTC. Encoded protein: CASSRTGGENYGYTF. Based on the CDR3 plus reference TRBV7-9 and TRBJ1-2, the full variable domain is DTGVSQNPRHKITKRGQNVTFRCDPISEHNRLYWYRQTLGQGPEFLTYFQNEAQLEKSRLLSDRFSAERPKGSFSTLEIQRTEQGDSAMYLCASSRTGGENYGYTFGSGTRLTVV.

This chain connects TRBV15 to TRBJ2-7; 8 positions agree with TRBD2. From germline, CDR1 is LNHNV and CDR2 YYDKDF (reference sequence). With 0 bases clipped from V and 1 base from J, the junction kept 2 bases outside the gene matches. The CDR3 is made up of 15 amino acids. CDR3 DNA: TGTGCCACCAGCAGAGAGCGGGGGGTATCCTACGAGCAGTACTTC. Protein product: CATSRERGVSYEQYF.

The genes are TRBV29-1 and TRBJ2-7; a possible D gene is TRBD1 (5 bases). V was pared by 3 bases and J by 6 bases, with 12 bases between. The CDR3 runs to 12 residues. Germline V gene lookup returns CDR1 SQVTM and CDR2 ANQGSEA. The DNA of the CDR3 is TGCAGCGTTGACGCAGGGAAGGGCGAGCAGTACTTC. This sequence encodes CSVDAGKGEQYF.

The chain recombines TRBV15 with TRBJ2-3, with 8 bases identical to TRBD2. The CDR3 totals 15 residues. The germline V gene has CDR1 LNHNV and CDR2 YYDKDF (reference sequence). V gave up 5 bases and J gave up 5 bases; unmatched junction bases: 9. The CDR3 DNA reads TGTGCCACCAGCGCACCGGGACTAGGTAAAGATACGCAGTATTTT. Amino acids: CATSAPGLGKDTQYF.

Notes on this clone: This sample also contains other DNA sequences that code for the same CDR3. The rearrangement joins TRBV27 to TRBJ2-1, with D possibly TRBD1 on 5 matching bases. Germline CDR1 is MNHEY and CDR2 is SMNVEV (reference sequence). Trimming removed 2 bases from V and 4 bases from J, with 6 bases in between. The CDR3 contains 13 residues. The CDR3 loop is CASSLPGYNEQFF. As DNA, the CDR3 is TGTGCCAGCAGTTTACCAGGGTACAATGAGCAGTTCTTC.

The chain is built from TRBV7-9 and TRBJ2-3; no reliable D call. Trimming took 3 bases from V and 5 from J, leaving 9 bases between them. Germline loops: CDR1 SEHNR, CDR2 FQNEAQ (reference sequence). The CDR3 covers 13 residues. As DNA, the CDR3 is TGTGCCAGCAGCTTCCTCCGCGGAGATACGCAGTATTTT. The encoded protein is CASSFLRGDTQYF.

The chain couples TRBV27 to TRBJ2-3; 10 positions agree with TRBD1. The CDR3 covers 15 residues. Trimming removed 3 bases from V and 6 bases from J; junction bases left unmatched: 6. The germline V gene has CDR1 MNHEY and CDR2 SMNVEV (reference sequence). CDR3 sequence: CASSFSTGGADTQYF. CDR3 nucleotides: TGTGCCAGCAGTTTCTCGACAGGGGGCGCGGATACGCAGTATTTT.

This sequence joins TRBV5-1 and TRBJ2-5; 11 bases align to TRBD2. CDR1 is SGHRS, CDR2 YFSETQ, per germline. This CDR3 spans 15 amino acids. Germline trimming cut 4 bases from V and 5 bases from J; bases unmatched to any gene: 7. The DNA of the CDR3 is TGCGCCAGCAGCCTTAGCGGGGGGGGATTGGAGACCCAGTACTTC. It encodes CASSLSGGGLETQYF. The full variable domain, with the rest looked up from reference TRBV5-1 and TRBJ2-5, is KAGVTQTPRYLIKTRGQQVTLSCSPISGHRSVSWYQQTPGQGLQFLFEYFSETQRNKGNFPGRFSGRQFSNSRSEMNVSTLELGDSALYLCASSLSGGGLETQYFGPGTRLLVL.

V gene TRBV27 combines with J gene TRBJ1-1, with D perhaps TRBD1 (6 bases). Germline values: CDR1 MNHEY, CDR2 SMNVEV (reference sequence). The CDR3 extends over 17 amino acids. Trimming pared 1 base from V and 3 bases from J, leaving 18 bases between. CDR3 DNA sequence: TGTGCCAGCAGTTTATTATATGCGGTCAGGGGAGACACTGAAGCTTTCTTT. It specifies CASSLLYAVRGDTEAFF.

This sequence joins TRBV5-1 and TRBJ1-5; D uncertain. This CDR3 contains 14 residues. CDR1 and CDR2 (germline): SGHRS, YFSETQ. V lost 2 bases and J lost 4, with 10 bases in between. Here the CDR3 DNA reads TGCGCCAGCAGCTTTGACTATCATAATCAGCCCCAGCATTTT. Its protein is CASSFDYHNQPQHF.

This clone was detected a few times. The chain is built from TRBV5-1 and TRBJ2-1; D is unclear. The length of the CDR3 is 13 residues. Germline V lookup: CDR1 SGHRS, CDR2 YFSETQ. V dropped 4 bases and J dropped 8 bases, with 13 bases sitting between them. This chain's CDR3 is CASSEYSSYEQFF. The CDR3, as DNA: TGCGCCAGCAGCGAGTATAGTAGTTATGAGCAGTTCTTC. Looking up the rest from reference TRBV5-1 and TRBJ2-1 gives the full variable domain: KAGVTQTPRYLIKTRGQQVTLSCSPISGHRSVSWYQQTPGQGLQFLFEYFSETQRNKGNFPGRFSGRQFSNSRSEMNVSTLELGDSALYLCASSEYSSYEQFFGPGTRLTVL.

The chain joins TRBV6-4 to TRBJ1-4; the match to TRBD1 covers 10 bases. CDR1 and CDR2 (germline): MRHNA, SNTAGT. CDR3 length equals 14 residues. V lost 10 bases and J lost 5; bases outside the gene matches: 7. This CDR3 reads CATHRQGANEKLFF. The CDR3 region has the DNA TGTGCCACCCACAGACAGGGGGCGAATGAAAAACTGTTTTTT.

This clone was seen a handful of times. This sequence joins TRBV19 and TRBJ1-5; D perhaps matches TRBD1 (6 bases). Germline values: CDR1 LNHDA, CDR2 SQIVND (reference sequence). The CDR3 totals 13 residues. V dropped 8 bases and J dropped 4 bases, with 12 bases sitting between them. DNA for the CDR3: TGTGCCAGTGCTTGGGGGCTAAATCAGCCCCAGCATTTT. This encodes CASAWGLNQPQHF.

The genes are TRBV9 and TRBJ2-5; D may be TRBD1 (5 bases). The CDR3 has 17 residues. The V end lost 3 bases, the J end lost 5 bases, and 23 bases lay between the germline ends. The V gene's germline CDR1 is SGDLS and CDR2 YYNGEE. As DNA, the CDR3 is TGTGCCAGCAGCGCCAGGGCGGACATCTCTAAGGGGGAGACCCAGTACTTC. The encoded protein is CASSARADISKGETQYF.

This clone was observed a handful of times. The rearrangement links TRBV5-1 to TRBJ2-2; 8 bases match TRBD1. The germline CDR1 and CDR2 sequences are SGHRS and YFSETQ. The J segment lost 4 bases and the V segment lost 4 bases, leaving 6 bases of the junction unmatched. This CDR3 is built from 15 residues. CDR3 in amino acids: CASSTDRASTGELFF. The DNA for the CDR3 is TGCGCCAGCAGCACGGACAGGGCCTCCACCGGGGAGCTGTTTTTT.

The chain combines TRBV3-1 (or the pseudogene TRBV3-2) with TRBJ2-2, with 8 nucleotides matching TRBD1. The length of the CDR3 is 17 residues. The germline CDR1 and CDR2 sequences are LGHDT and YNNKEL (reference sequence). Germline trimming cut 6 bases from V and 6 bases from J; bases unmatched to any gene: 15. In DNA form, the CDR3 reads TGTGCCAGCAGTCCCCAGTTGGGCAGGGGGCGCGCCGGGGAGCTGTTTTTT. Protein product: CASSPQLGRGRAGELFF.

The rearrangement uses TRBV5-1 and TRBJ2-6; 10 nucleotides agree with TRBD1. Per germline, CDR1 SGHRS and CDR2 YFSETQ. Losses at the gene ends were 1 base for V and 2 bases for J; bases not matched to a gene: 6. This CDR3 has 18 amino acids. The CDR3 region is CASSLSGTGEAGANVLTF. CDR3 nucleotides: TGCGCCAGCAGCTTGTCCGGGACAGGGGAAGCTGGGGCCAACGTCCTGACTTTC.

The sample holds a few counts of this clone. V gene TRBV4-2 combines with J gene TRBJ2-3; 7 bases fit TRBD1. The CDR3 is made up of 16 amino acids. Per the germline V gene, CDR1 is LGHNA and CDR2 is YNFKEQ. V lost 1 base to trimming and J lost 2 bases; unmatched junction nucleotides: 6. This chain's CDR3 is CASSQVWGQLTDTQYF. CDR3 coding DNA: TGTGCCAGCAGCCAAGTTTGGGGACAGCTCACAGATACGCAGTATTTT.

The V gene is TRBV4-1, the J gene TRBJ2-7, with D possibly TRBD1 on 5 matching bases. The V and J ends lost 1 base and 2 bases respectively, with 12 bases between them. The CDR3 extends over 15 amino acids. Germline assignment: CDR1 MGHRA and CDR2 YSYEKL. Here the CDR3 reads CASSQGPGKAYEQYF. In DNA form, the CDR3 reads TGCGCCAGCAGCCAAGGTCCAGGGAAGGCCTACGAGCAGTACTTC.

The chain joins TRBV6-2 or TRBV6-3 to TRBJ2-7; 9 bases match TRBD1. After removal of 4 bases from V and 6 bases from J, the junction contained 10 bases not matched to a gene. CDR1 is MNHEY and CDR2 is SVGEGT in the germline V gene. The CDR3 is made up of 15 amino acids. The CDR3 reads CASSSPGTGSTEQYF. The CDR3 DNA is TGTGCCAGCAGTTCACCCGGGACAGGGTCTACCGAGCAGTACTTC.

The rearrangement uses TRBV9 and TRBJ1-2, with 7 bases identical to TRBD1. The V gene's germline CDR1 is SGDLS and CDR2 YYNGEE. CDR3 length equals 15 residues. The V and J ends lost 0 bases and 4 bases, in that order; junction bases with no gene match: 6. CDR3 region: CASSVADRVAYGYTF. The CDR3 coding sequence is TGTGCCAGCAGCGTAGCCGACAGGGTGGCCTATGGCTACACCTTC. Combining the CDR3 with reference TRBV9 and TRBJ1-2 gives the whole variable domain DSGVTQTPKHLITATGQRVTLRCSPRSGDLSVYWYQQSLDQGLQFLIQYYNGEERAKGNILERFSAQQFPDLHSELNLSSLELGDSALYFCASSVADRVAYGYTFGSGTRLTVV.

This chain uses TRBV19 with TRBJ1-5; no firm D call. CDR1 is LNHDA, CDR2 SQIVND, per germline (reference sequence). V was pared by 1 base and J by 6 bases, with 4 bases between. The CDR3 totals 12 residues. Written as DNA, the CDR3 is TGTGCCAGTAGTATAGTTCGTCAGCCCCAGCATTTT. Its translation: CASSIVRQPQHF.

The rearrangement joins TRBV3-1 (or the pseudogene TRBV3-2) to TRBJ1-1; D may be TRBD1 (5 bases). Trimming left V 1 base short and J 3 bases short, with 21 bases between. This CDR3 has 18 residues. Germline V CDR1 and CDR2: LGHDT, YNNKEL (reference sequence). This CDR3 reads CASSQVGGFQGSDTEAFF. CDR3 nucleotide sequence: TGTGCCAGCAGCCAAGTGGGGGGGTTTCAAGGATCGGACACTGAAGCTTTCTTT.